Listed below are T cell receptor beta chains from one sample, sequenced in a study of blood T cell repertoires in COVID-19. Sequencing used immunoSEQ multiplex PCR; TCRdb keeps in-frame clones, though not all of them. The sample has around 140,000 clones, 70% to 90% seen once. What was sequenced was peripheral blood. Receptors were obtained from a man between 65 and 79 years old with active COVID-19. Both conserved end residues are part of each CDR3. The D gene is left open where the match is weak. Size is stated for part of the rows, as once, few or many counts, or as a class when the clone is expanded.

CDR3	D	size	V
CASGALLTGELFF	NA	few	TRBV27
CASSQRQGGSYEQYF	TRBD1	once	TRBV2
CATSRDRGEAFF	NA	NA	TRBV15
CASSLDGLAGSEQFF	TRBD2	NA	TRBV7-9
CASSSRDIYEQYF	NA	once	TRBV28
CASNLDRGAGANVLTF	TRBD1	NA	TRBV2
CSVLREGETQYF	TRBD2	NA	TRBV29-1
CASSASPGLRSYEQYF	TRBD2	NA	TRBV7-9
CASSTGGDNEQFF	NA	few	TRBV21-1
CASSLARLSSGANVLTF	NA	NA	TRBV5-4
CASSSDRGNEKLFF	TRBD1	NA	TRBV7-8
CAVGTGGLGANVLTF	TRBD1	NA	TRBV30
CASTGDRGLYYGYTF	TRBD1	NA	TRBV19
CASRITGSGNTEAFF	NA	NA	TRBV5-4
CASSLLGTANTEAFF	TRBD1	once	TRBV7-2
CASSPRENYGYTF	NA	NA	TRBV3-1/TRBV3-2
CASTLGGGINTEAFF	NA	NA	TRBV28
CAISDGTGESEKLFF	TRBD1	NA	TRBV10-3
CASRPTGPAKNIQYF	TRBD1	NA	TRBV28
CASSTQGGGTEAFF	NA	NA	TRBV19
CAAQGNTEAFF	NA	NA	TRBV28
CASSRRAGARNEKLFF	NA	NA	TRBV7-6
CASSHGQGLAKNIQYF	TRBD1	NA	TRBV4-2
CASSLLQTNSPLHF	NA	NA	TRBV28
CSASGQGVKPQHF	TRBD1	NA	TRBV20-1
CASSERESFQETQYF	NA	NA	TRBV2
CATTQVYNEQFF	NA	NA	TRBV6-5
CASSLVVSGGNSNEKLFF	NA	NA	TRBV28
CASSPRQSYPDTEAFF	NA	NA	TRBV21-1
CASSYSNSYEQYF	NA	NA	TRBV6-2/TRBV6-3
CASRSGQGALYEQYF	TRBD1	NA	TRBV5-5
CASSSLPGTSGSHEQYF	TRBD2	NA	TRBV5-1
CAWTFLPRGDGELFF	TRBD2	NA	TRBV30
CSVEDYPSSYNEQFF	NA	NA	TRBV29-1
CASSQALVRYNEQFF	NA	NA	TRBV4-2
CASSQGGASGIYEQYF	TRBD2	NA	TRBV14
CASRIDRDTEAFF	TRBD1	NA	TRBV2
CASSQAGDRGYEQYF	TRBD1	NA	TRBV3-1/TRBV3-2
CSAEAGAHEQYF	NA	NA	TRBV29-1
CASSFPSGNTGELFF	TRBD2	NA	TRBV11-1
CASSRWTGGVTEAFF	TRBD1	NA	TRBV2
CASSYSAGGAYEQYF	TRBD2	once	TRBV6-5
CASSFTGGPGETQYF	TRBD2	NA	TRBV5-4
CASGTGAVMNTEAFF	TRBD1	NA	TRBV5-1
CASSPGTSLEEQFF	NA	NA	TRBV18
CATSRLAGFDEQFF	TRBD2	NA	TRBV24-1
CASSLQAGFYNEQFF	TRBD2	NA	TRBV7-3
CASSPTTRTDTQYF	NA	NA	TRBV5-6
CATSVDRVETQYF	TRBD1	NA	TRBV15
CASSRLAGGFYEQYF	TRBD2	NA	TRBV25-1